This T cell receptor beta chain was documented in a study of CD8 T cells in acute hepatitis C reinfection. The overall study: TCRbeta of HCV NS3-1073-specific CD8+ T cells was profiled.

Produced via immunoSEQ multiplex PCR; TCRdb's table is partial and in-frame only. Among tens of thousands of clones listed, approximately 87% were seen once. The time point denotes: naive CD8 control sorted from an acute-time-point sample. The sequenced material came from naive CD8+ T cells from PBMCs. The receptor comes from a man aged 30-40 years with chronic hepatitis C.

This CDR3 is CASSPPQSGAGELFF. DNA of the CDR3: TGCGCCAGCAGCCCACCCCAGTCCGGCGCCGGGGAGCTGTTTTTT. The rearrangement links TRBV4-1 to TRBJ2-2; D gene uncertain. The CDR3 runs 15 residues. V lost 4 bases and J 6 bases, leaving 15 bases between the germline ends. The V gene's germline CDR1 is MGHRA and CDR2 YSYEKL.